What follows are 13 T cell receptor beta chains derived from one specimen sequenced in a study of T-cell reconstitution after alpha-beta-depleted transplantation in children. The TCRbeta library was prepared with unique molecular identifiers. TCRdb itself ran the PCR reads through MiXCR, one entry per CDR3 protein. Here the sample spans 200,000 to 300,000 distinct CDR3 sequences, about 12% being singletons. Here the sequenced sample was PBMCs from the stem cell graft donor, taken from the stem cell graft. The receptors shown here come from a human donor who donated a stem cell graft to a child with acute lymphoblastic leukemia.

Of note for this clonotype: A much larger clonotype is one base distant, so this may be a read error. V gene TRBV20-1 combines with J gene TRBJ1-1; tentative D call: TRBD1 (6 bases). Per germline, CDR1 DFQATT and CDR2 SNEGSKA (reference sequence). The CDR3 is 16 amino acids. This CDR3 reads CSARDSTPEGGTAAFF. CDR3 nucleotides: TGCAGTGCTAGAGATAGTACCCCAGAAGGGGGTACTGCAGCTTTCTTT.

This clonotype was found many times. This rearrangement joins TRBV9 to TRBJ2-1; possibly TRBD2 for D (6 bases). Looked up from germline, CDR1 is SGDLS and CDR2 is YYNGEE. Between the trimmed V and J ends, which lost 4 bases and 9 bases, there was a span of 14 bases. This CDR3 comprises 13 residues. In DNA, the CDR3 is TGTGCCAGCAGCCCGGGGGAAGGTCGTGAGCAGTTCTTC. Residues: CASSPGEGREQFF.

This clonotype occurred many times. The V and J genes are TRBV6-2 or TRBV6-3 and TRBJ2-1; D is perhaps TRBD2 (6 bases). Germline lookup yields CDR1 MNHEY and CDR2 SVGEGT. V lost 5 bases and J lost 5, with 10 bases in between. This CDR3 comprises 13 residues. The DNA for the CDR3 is TGTGCCAGCAGTATAGCGGTCCACAATGAGCAGTTCTTC. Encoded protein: CASSIAVHNEQFF.

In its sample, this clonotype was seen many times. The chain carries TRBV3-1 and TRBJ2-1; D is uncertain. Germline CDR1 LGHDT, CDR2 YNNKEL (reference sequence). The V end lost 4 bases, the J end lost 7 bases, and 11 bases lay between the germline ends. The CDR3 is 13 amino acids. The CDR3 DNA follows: TGTGCCAGCAGCCCCCGAGTTGTTAATGAGCAGTTCTTC. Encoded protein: CASSPRVVNEQFF.

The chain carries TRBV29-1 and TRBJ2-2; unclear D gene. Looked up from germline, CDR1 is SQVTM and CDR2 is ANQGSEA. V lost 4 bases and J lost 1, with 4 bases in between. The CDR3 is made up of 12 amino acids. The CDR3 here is CSVAENTGELFF. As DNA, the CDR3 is TGCAGCGTTGCTGAGAACACCGGGGAGCTGTTTTTT.

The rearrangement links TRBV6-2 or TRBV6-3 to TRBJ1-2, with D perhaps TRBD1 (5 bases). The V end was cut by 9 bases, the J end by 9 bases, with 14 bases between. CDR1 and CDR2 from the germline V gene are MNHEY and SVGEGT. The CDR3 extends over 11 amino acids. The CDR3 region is CASGTEQSYTF. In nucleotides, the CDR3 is TGTGCCAGTGGGACGGAGCAAAGCTACACCTTC.

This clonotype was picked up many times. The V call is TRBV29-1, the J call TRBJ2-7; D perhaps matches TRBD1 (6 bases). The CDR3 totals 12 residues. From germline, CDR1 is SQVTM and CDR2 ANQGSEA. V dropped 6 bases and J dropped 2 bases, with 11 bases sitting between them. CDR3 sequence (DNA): TGCAGCGTCTTCGGGACAACCTACGAGCAGTACTTC. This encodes CSVFGTTYEQYF.

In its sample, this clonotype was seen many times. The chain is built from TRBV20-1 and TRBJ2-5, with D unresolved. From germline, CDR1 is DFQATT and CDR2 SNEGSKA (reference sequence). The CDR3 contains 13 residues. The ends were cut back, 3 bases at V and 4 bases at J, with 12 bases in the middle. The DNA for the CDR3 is TGCAGTGCTAGGGGATGGGCCCGAGAGACCCAGTACTTC. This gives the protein CSARGWARETQYF.

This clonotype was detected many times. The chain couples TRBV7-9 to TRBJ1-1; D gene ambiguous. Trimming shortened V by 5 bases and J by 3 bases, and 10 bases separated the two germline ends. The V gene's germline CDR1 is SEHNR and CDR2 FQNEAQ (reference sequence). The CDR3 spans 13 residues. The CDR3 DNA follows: TGTGCCAGCAGCCCCCCGGGTCACACTGAAGCTTTCTTT. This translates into CASSPPGHTEAFF.

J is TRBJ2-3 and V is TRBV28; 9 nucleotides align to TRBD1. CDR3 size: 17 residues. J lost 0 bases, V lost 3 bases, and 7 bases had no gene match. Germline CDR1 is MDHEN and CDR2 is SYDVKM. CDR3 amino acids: CASSFPRDRASTDTQYF. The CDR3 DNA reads TGTGCCAGCAGTTTCCCCCGGGACAGGGCCAGCACAGATACGCAGTATTTT. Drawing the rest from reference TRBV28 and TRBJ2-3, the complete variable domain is DVKVTQSSRYLVKRTGEKVFLECVQDMDHENMFWYRQDPGLGLRLIYFSYDVKMKEKGDIPEGYSVSREKKERFSLILESASTNQTSMYLCASSFPRDRASTDTQYFGPGTRLTVL.

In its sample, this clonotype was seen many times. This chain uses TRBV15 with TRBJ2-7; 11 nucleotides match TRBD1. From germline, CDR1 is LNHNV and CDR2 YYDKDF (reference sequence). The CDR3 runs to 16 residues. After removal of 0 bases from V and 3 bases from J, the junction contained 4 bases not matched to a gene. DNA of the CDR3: TGTGCCACCAGCAGAGAAGCCGGGACAGGGGGCTACGAGCAGTACTTC. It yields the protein CATSREAGTGGYEQYF. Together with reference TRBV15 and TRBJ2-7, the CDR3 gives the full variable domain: DAMVIQNPRYQVTQFGKPVTLSCSQTLNHNVMYWYQQKSSQAPKLLFHYYDKDFNNEADTPDNFQSRRPNTSFCFLDIRSPGLGDTAMYLCATSREAGTGGYEQYFGPGTRLTVT.

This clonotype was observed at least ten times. The CDR3 nucleotides read TGTGCCAGCAAATCGCGGGAGTTCACCTACGAGCAGTACTTC. Its translation is CASKSREFTYEQYF. This chain connects TRBV5-6 to TRBJ2-7, with 7 bases matching TRBD2. The CDR3 consists of 14 residues. V lost 6 bases to trimming and J lost 2 bases; unmatched junction nucleotides: 8. Germline lookup yields CDR1 SGHDT and CDR2 YYEEEE. Using reference TRBV5-6 and TRBJ2-7 for the parts outside the CDR3, the full variable domain is DAGVTQSPTHLIKTRGQQVTLRCSPKSGHDTVSWYQQALGQGPQFIFQYYEEEERQRGNFPDRFSGHQFPNYSSELNVNALLLGDSALYLCASKSREFTYEQYFGPGTRLTVT.

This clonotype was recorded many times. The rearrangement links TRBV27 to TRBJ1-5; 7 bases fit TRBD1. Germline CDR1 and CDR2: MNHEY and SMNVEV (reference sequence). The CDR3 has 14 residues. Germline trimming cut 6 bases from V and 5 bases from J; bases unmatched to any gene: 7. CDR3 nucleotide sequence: TGTGCCAGCAGGGGTACAGGGGATTATCAGCCCCAGCATTTT. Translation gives CASRGTGDYQPQHF.